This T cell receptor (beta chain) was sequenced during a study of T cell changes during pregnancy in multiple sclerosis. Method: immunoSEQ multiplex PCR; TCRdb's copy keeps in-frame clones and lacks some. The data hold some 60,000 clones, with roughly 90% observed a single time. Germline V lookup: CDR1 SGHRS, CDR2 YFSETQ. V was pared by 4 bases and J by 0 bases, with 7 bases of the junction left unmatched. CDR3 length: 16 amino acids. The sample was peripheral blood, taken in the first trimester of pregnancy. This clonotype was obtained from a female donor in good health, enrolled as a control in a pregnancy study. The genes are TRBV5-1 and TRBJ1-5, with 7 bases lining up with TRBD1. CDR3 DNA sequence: TGCGCCAGCAGCCCTGGGACAGAAAATAGCAATCAGCCCCAGCATTTT. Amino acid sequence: CASSPGTENSNQPQHF.